The rows below give T cell receptor beta chains drawn from one sample of a study of blood T cell repertoires in COVID-19. Method: immunoSEQ multiplex PCR; TCRdb's copy keeps in-frame clones and lacks some. The table has 55,000 or so clones, about 90% seen once. The sample was peripheral blood. The receptors were gathered from a man between 60 and 70 years old with active COVID-19. Both conserved end residues are part of each CDR3. Fields, in order: V gene, D gene, clone size, J gene, CDR3 protein, CDR3 DNA. A D gene is named only where the DNA matches it firmly. Some rows have no size entry. The others give once, few or many, or a class for an expanded clone.

V gene: TRBV6-2/TRBV6-3
D gene: TRBD2
clone size: NA
J gene: TRBJ2-1
CDR3 protein: CASSYSGLAGGGEQFF
CDR3 DNA: TGTGCCAGCAGTTACTCAGGACTAGCGGGAGGGGGGGAGCAGTTCTTC

V gene: TRBV6-5
D gene: NA
clone size: NA
J gene: TRBJ2-7
CDR3 protein: CASSYGQPRSSYEQYF
CDR3 DNA: TGTGCCAGCAGTTACGGACAGCCCAGGAGCTCCTACGAGCAGTACTTC

V gene: TRBV11-2
D gene: TRBD2
clone size: NA
J gene: TRBJ2-7
CDR3 protein: CASSEQLAGGPYEQYF
CDR3 DNA: TGTGCCAGCAGCGAACAATTAGCGGGAGGGCCCTACGAGCAGTACTTC

V gene: TRBV4-2
D gene: TRBD1
clone size: NA
J gene: TRBJ1-1
CDR3 protein: CASSQDSGTGGTEAFF
CDR3 DNA: TGTGCCAGCAGCCAAGATTCTGGGACAGGGGGCACTGAAGCTTTCTTT

V gene: TRBV27
D gene: TRBD1
clone size: NA
J gene: TRBJ1-2
CDR3 protein: CASTPTGLSYGYTF
CDR3 DNA: TGTGCCAGCACCCCGACAGGGTTGTCCTATGGCTACACCTTC

V gene: TRBV11-3
D gene: TRBD2
clone size: NA
J gene: TRBJ2-1
CDR3 protein: CASSHGTSSNEQFF
CDR3 DNA: TGTGCCAGCAGCCACGGGACTAGCAGCAATGAGCAGTTCTTC

V gene: TRBV27
D gene: NA
clone size: NA
J gene: TRBJ2-7
CDR3 protein: CASTPRGGSSYEQYF
CDR3 DNA: TGTGCCAGCACCCCGAGGGGGGGAAGCTCCTACGAGCAGTACTTC

V gene: TRBV10-1
D gene: NA
clone size: NA
J gene: TRBJ1-1
CDR3 protein: CASSESGGTTEAFF
CDR3 DNA: TGCGCCAGCAGTGAGTCGGGAGGGACCACTGAAGCTTTCTTT

V gene: TRBV3-1/TRBV3-2
D gene: TRBD1
clone size: NA
J gene: TRBJ1-1
CDR3 protein: CASSLGTGLTEAFF
CDR3 DNA: TGTGCCAGCAGCCTCGGGACAGGGTTGACTGAAGCTTTCTTT

V gene: TRBV2
D gene: TRBD1
clone size: NA
J gene: TRBJ1-4
CDR3 protein: CATLGQGFEKLFF
CDR3 DNA: TGTGCCACTCTGGGACAGGGATTTGAAAAACTGTTTTTT

V gene: TRBV28
D gene: NA
clone size: NA
J gene: TRBJ2-2
CDR3 protein: CASRTGTPSPLALANTGELFF
CDR3 DNA: TGTGCCAGCAGGACCGGGACTCCCTCTCCCCTAGCCCTCGCGAACACCGGGGAGCTGTTTTTT

V gene: TRBV30
D gene: TRBD2
clone size: once
J gene: TRBJ2-3
CDR3 protein: CAWEERDLDTQYF
CDR3 DNA: TGTGCCTGGGAGGAGCGGGATTTAGATACGCAGTATTTT

V gene: TRBV6-5
D gene: NA
clone size: NA
J gene: TRBJ2-7
CDR3 protein: CASSNPLDYEQYF
CDR3 DNA: TGTGCCAGCAGTAACCCACTAGACTACGAGCAGTACTTC

V gene: TRBV21-1
D gene: NA
clone size: NA
J gene: TRBJ2-7
CDR3 protein: CASRPTSVEPSYEQYF
CDR3 DNA: TGTGCCAGCAGACCCACTAGCGTGGAACCTTCCTACGAGCAGTACTTC

V gene: TRBV6-5
D gene: TRBD2
clone size: NA
J gene: TRBJ2-1
CDR3 protein: CASSYHGTSGYNEQFF
CDR3 DNA: TGTGCCAGCAGTTACCACGGGACTAGCGGCTACAATGAGCAGTTCTTC

V gene: TRBV11-2
D gene: NA
clone size: NA
J gene: TRBJ2-3
CDR3 protein: CASSLAGRRGTDTQYF
CDR3 DNA: TGTGCCAGCAGCTTAGCAGGAAGGCGGGGCACAGATACGCAGTATTTT

V gene: TRBV3-1/TRBV3-2
D gene: NA
clone size: NA
J gene: TRBJ1-1
CDR3 protein: CASSGGVNTEAFF
CDR3 DNA: TGTGCCAGCAGCGGCGGAGTGAACACTGAAGCTTTCTTT

V gene: TRBV4-1
D gene: TRBD1
clone size: NA
J gene: TRBJ1-1
CDR3 protein: CASSPGDSAFF
CDR3 DNA: TGCGCCAGCAGCCCCGGGGACAGCGCTTTCTTT

V gene: TRBV30
D gene: TRBD1
clone size: NA
J gene: TRBJ1-5
CDR3 protein: CAWSSDRGSNQPQHF
CDR3 DNA: TGTGCCTGGAGCTCCGACAGGGGGTCCAATCAGCCCCAGCATTTT

V gene: TRBV10-3
D gene: NA
clone size: few
J gene: TRBJ1-1
CDR3 protein: CAITQGMNTEAFF
CDR3 DNA: TGTGCCATCACTCAGGGGATGAACACTGAAGCTTTCTTT

V gene: TRBV4-1
D gene: NA
clone size: NA
J gene: TRBJ1-2
CDR3 protein: CASSQAGTYYGYTF
CDR3 DNA: TGCGCCAGCAGCCAGGCCGGGACATACTATGGCTACACCTTC

V gene: TRBV10-2
D gene: NA
clone size: NA
J gene: TRBJ2-1
CDR3 protein: CASSPRGGGNEQFF
CDR3 DNA: TGCGCCAGCAGCCCCCGTGGGGGAGGCAATGAGCAGTTCTTC

V gene: TRBV9
D gene: TRBD2
clone size: once
J gene: TRBJ2-1
CDR3 protein: CASSQTSAASYNEQFF
CDR3 DNA: TGTGCCAGCAGCCAAACTAGCGCTGCCTCCTACAATGAGCAGTTCTTC

V gene: TRBV19
D gene: NA
clone size: NA
J gene: TRBJ2-3
CDR3 protein: CASSRRGGQSYNTQYF
CDR3 DNA: TGTGCCAGTAGTCGGCGGGGCGGTCAATCGTATAATACGCAGTATTTT

V gene: TRBV20-1
D gene: TRBD1
clone size: NA
J gene: TRBJ1-5
CDR3 protein: CSASSVGQLSNQPQHF
CDR3 DNA: TGCAGTGCTAGTTCTGTGGGACAGCTATCCAATCAGCCCCAGCATTTT

V gene: TRBV2
D gene: NA
clone size: NA
J gene: TRBJ1-2
CDR3 protein: CASKRVGGYTF
CDR3 DNA: TGTGCCAGCAAGAGGGTAGGTGGCTACACCTTC

V gene: TRBV10-3
D gene: NA
clone size: once
J gene: TRBJ2-5
CDR3 protein: CAISESKFGWRLQETQYF
CDR3 DNA: TGTGCCATCAGTGAGTCGAAGTTCGGGTGGAGACTCCAAGAGACCCAGTACTTC

V gene: TRBV3-1/TRBV3-2
D gene: TRBD1
clone size: NA
J gene: TRBJ2-3
CDR3 protein: CASSQTGTDTQYF
CDR3 DNA: TGTGCCAGCAGCCAGACAGGGACAGATACGCAGTATTTT

V gene: TRBV4-1
D gene: TRBD2
clone size: NA
J gene: TRBJ2-1
CDR3 protein: CASSQIGLAIYNEQFF
CDR3 DNA: TGCGCCAGCAGCCAAATTGGACTAGCGATCTACAATGAGCAGTTCTTC

V gene: TRBV14
D gene: NA
clone size: NA
J gene: TRBJ2-2
CDR3 protein: CASSQWTGINTGELFF
CDR3 DNA: TGTGCCAGCAGCCAATGGACGGGGATTAACACCGGGGAGCTGTTTTTT

V gene: TRBV19
D gene: TRBD2
clone size: NA
J gene: TRBJ2-7
CDR3 protein: CASRDSTSGTPYEQYF
CDR3 DNA: TGTGCCAGTAGAGACTCGACTAGCGGGACACCCTACGAGCAGTACTTC

V gene: TRBV25-1
D gene: TRBD1
clone size: NA
J gene: TRBJ1-6
CDR3 protein: CASRGQGSSYNSPLHF
CDR3 DNA: TGTGCCAGCAGGGGACAGGGGAGCTCCTATAATTCACCCCTCCACTTT

V gene: TRBV6-6
D gene: NA
clone size: few
J gene: TRBJ2-1
CDR3 protein: CASSYPGGEEQFF
CDR3 DNA: TGTGCCAGCAGTTACCCGGGCGGGGAAGAGCAGTTCTTC

V gene: TRBV5-1
D gene: NA
clone size: NA
J gene: TRBJ2-7
CDR3 protein: CASSRDSNYEQYF
CDR3 DNA: TGCGCCAGCAGCCGGGACTCCAACTACGAGCAGTACTTC

V gene: TRBV7-9
D gene: NA
clone size: NA
J gene: TRBJ2-7
CDR3 protein: CASSLVSSYEQYF
CDR3 DNA: TGTGCCAGCAGCTTAGTTAGCTCCTACGAGCAGTACTTC

V gene: TRBV6-6
D gene: TRBD1
clone size: few
J gene: TRBJ1-3
CDR3 protein: CASSRQGTSLYGNTIYF
CDR3 DNA: TGTGCCAGCAGTCGACAGGGGACCTCTCTTTATGGAAACACCATATATTTT

V gene: TRBV3-1/TRBV3-2
D gene: TRBD2
clone size: once
J gene: TRBJ2-3
CDR3 protein: CASSQDPAGVTDTQYF
CDR3 DNA: TGTGCCAGCAGCCAAGATCCAGCGGGAGTTACAGATACGCAGTATTTT

V gene: TRBV5-8
D gene: TRBD1
clone size: NA
J gene: TRBJ2-3
CDR3 protein: CASSLVRRGLGDTQYF
CDR3 DNA: TGTGCCAGCAGCTTGGTACGAAGGGGGCTGGGAGATACGCAGTATTTT

V gene: TRBV5-1
D gene: TRBD1
clone size: NA
J gene: TRBJ2-7
CDR3 protein: CASSARDSGSYEQYF
CDR3 DNA: TGCGCCAGCAGCGCCCGGGACAGCGGATCCTACGAGCAGTACTTC

V gene: TRBV19
D gene: TRBD1
clone size: few
J gene: TRBJ1-1
CDR3 protein: CASRRQGNTEAFF
CDR3 DNA: TGTGCCAGTAGGCGACAGGGGAACACTGAAGCTTTCTTT